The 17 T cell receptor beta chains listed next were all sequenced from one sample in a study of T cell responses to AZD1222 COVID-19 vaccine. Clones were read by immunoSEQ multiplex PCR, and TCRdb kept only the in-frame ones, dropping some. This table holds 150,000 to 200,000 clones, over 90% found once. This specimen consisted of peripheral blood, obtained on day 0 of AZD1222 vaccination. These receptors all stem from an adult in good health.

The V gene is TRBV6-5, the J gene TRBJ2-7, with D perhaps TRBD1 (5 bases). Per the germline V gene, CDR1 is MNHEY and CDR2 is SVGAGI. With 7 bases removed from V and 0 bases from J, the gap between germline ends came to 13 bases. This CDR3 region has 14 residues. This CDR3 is CASTPTDSSYEQYF. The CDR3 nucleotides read TGTGCCAGCACCCCGACAGATAGCTCCTACGAGCAGTACTTC.

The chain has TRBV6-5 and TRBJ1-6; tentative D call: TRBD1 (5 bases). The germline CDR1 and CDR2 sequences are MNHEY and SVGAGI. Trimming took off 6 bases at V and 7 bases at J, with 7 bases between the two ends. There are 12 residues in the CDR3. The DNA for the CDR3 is TGTGCCAGCAGCTACAGGAATTCACCCCTCCACTTT. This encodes CASSYRNSPLHF.

CDR3 sequence: CASSQRFSTEAFF. In DNA form, the CDR3 reads TGCGCCAGCAGCCAGAGGTTCTCCACTGAAGCTTTCTTT. The rearrangement joins TRBV5-1 to TRBJ1-1; D remains unclear. Germline values: CDR1 SGHRS, CDR2 YFSETQ. The CDR3 consists of 13 residues. Trimming removed 4 bases at V and 4 bases at J, with 11 bases between.

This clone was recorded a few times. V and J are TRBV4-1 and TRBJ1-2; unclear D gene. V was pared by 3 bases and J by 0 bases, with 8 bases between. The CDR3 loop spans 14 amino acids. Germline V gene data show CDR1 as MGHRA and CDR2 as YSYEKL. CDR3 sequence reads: CASSHLSSNYGYTF. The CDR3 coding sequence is TGCGCCAGCAGCCATTTAAGTTCTAACTATGGCTACACCTTC.

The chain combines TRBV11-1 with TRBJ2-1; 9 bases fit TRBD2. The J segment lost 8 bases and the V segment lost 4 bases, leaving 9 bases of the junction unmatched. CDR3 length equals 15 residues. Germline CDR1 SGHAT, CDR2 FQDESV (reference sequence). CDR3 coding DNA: TGTGCCAGCAGCTCCCGTAAGAGCGGGGGGCATGAGCAGTTCTTC. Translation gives CASSSRKSGGHEQFF.

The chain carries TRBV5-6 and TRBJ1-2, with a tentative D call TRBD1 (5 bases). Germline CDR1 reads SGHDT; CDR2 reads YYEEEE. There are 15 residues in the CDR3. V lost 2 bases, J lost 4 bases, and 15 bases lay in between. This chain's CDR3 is CASSFYGTEGYGYTF. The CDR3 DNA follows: TGTGCCAGCAGCTTTTACGGGACGGAGGGCTATGGCTACACCTTC. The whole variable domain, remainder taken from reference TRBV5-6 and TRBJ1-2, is DAGVTQSPTHLIKTRGQQVTLRCSPKSGHDTVSWYQQALGQGPQFIFQYYEEEERQRGNFPDRFSGHQFPNYSSELNVNALLLGDSALYLCASSFYGTEGYGYTFGSGTRLTVV.

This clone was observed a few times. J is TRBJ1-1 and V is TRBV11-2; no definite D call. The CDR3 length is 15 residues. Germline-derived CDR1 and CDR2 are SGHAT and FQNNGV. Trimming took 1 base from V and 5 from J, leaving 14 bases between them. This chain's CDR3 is CASSLGAFQKTEAFF. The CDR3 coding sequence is TGTGCCAGCAGCTTAGGGGCCTTTCAGAAGACTGAAGCTTTCTTT.

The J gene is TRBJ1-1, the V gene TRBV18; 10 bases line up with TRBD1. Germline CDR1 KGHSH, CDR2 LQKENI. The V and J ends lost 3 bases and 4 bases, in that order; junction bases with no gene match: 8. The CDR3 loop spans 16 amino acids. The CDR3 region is CASSPWDRGSFTEAFF. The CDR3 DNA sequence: TGTGCCAGCTCACCTTGGGACAGGGGAAGTTTCACTGAAGCTTTCTTT.

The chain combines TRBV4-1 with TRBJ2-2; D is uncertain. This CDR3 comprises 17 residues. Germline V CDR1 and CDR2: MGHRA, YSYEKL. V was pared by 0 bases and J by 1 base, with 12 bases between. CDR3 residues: CASSQDSLVVNTGELFF. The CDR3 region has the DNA TGCGCCAGCAGCCAAGATAGTCTAGTGGTGAACACCGGGGAGCTGTTTTTT.

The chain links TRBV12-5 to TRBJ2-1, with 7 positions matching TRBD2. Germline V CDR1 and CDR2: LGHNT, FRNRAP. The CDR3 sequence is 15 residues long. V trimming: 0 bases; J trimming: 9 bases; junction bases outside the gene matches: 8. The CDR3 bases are TGTGCTAGTGGTTTGGTGGCGGGAGTCATTGCTGAGCAGTTCTTC. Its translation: CASGLVAGVIAEQFF.

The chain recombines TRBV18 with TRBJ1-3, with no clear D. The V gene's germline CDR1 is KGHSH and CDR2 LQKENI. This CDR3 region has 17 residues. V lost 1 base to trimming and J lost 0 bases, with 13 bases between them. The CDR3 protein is CASSPLVGPSSGNTIYF. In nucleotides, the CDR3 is TGTGCCAGCTCACCACTGGTCGGACCCAGCTCTGGAAACACCATATATTTT.

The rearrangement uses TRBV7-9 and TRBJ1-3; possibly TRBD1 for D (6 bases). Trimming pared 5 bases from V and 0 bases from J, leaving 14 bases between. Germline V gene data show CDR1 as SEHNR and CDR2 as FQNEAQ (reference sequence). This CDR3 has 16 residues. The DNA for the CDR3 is TGTGCCAGCAGCGCCTCGAACAGGGTCTCTGGAAACACCATATATTTT. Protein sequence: CASSASNRVSGNTIYF.

CDR3 residues: CASSVGRGTSRLYGYTF. CDR3 in DNA: TGTGCCAGCAGCGTAGGTCGAGGGACATCCCGACTCTATGGCTACACCTTC. The rearrangement joins TRBV9 to TRBJ1-2, with D possibly matching TRBD1 (6 bases). This CDR3 region has 17 residues. Trimming took off 0 bases at V and 4 bases at J, with 19 bases between the two ends. CDR1 and CDR2 (germline): SGDLS, YYNGEE.

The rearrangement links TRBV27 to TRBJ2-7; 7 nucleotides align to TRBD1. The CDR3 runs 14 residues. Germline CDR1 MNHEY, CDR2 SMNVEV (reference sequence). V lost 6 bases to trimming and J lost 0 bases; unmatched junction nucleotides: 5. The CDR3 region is CASRLGTDSYEQYF. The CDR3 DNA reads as TGTGCCAGCAGGCTCGGGACAGACTCCTACGAGCAGTACTTC.

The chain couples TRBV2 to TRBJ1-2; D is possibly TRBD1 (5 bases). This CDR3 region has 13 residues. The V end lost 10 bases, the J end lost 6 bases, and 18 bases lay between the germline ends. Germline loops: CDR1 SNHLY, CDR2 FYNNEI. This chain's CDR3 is CATLGQGADGYTF. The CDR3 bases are TGTGCCACCCTCGGGCAGGGCGCTGATGGCTACACCTTC. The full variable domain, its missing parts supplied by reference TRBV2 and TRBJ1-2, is EPEVTQTPSHQVTQMGQEVILRCVPISNHLYFYWYRQILGQKVEFLVSFYNNEISEKSEIFDDQFSVERPDGSNFTLKIRSTKLEDSAMYFCATLGQGADGYTFGSGTRLTVV.

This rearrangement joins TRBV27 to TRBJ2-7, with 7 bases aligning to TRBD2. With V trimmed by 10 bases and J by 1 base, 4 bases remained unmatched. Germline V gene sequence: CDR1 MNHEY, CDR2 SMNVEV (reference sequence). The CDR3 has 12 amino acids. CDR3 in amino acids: CATRDYSYEQYF. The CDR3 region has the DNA TGTGCCACCCGGGACTATTCCTACGAGCAGTACTTC.

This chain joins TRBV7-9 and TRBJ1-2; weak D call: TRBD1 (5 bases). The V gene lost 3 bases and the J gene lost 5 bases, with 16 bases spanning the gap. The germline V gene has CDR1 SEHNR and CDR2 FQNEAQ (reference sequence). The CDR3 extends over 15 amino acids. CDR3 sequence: CASSLGLDTGYGYTF. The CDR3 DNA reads TGTGCCAGCAGCTTGGGATTGGACACCGGTTATGGCTACACCTTC.